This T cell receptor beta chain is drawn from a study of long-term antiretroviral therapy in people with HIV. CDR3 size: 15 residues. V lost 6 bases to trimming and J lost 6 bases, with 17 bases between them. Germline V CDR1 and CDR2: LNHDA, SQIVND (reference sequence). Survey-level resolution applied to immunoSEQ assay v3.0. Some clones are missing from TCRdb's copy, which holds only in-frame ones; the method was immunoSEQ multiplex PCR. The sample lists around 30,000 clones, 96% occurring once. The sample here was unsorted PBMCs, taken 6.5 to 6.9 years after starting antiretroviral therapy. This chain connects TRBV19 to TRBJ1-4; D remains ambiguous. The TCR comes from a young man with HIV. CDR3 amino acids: CASSPRPGGDEKLFF. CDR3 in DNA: TGTGCCAGTAGCCCGCGACCCGGTGGGGATGAAAAACTGTTTTTT.